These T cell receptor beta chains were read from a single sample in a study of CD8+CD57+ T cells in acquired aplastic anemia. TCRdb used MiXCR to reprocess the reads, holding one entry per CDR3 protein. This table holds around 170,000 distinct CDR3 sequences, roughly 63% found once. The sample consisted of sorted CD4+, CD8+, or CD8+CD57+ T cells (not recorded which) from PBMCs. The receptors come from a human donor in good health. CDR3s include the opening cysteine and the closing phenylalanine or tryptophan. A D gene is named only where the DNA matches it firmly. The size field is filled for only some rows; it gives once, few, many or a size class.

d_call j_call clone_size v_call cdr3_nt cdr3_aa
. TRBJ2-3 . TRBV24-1 TGTGCCACCAGTGATTTCCCAACTAGTCGAGTAACAGATACGCAGTATTTT CATSDFPTSRVTDTQYF
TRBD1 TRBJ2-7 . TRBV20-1 TGCAGTGCTAGTTCCCCTGGGACAGTCCGCGACGAGCAGTACTTC CSASSPGTVRDEQYF
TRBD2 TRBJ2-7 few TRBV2 TGTGCCAGCACGTATGGGACTAATTCCTACGAGCAGTACTTC CASTYGTNSYEQYF
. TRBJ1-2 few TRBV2 TGTGCCAGCTCGGGGGAAGGCTACACCTTC CASSGEGYTF
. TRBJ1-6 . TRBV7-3 TGTGCCAGCAGTTTTTTCAGGTCCCAACCCCTCCACTTT CASSFFRSQPLHF
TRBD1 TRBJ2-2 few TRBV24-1 TGTGCCAGCAGCCAAGACAGGGGGGGGGACACCGGGGAGCTGTTTTTT CASSQDRGGDTGELFF
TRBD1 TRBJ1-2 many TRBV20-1 TGCAGTGCTAGGAGAGAACCGGGACAGGGGACGGGAGGTGGTGGCTACACCTTC CSARREPGQGTGGGGYTF
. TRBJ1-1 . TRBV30 TGTGCCTGGAGTGGCGGGGGGAACACTGAAGCTTTCTTT CAWSGGGNTEAFF
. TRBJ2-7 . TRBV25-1 TGTGCCAGCAGTGAATATCTGGGCGGATCACGTTCCTACGAGCAGTACTTC CASSEYLGGSRSYEQYF
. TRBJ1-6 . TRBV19 TGTGCCAGTACCCCGGGGGGGTTCTCCTATAATTCACCCCTCCACTTT CASTPGGFSYNSPLHF
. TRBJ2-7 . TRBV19 TGTGCCAGTAGTATATCGTGGACGGCCTACGAGCAGTACTTC CASSISWTAYEQYF
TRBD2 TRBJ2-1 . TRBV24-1 TGTGCCACCAGTGATAACCTAGCGGGAGGGCTCAATGAGCAGTTCTTC CATSDNLAGGLNEQFF
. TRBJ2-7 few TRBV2 TGTGCCAGCATGCCCTGGGGGAAAAGCTCCTACGAGCAGTACTTC CASMPWGKSSYEQYF
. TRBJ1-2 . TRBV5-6 TGTGCCAGCAGCGCGGTGGGGGATGGCTACACCTTC CASSAVGDGYTF
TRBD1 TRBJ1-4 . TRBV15 TGTGCCACCAGCAGACAGGGGGCGCGAGGGGAAAAACTGTTTTTT CATSRQGARGEKLFF
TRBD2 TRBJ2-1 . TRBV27 TGTGCCAGCAGTTCAATCCTAGCGGGCGCCTACAATGAGCAGTTCTTC CASSSILAGAYNEQFF
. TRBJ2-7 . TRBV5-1 TGCGCCAGCAAGGAGGGGGCCCACGAGCAGTACTTC CASKEGAHEQYF
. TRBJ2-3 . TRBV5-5 TGTGCCAGCAGTGAGTTAGCTTTTACAGATACGCAGTATTTT CASSELAFTDTQYF
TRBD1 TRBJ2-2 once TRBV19 TGTGCCAGTAGTGAGGACAGGGTTAACACCGGGGAGCTGTTTTTT CASSEDRVNTGELFF
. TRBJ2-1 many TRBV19 TGTGCCAGTAGCGACCTGCTCTACAATGAGCAGTTCTTC CASSDLLYNEQFF
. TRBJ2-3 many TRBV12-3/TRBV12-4 TGTGCCAGCAGTTTTGGGGTAGACACAGATACGCAGTATTTT CASSFGVDTDTQYF
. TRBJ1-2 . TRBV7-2 TGTGCCAGCAGTTACTCCTGGACAGCAAGCTACACCTTC CASSYSWTASYTF
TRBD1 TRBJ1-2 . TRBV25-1 TGTGCCAGCGTCGGGACAGGGTATGGCTACACCTTC CASVGTGYGYTF